The 26 T cell receptor beta chains below were found in one sample sequenced in a study of shared clonotypes between healthy human individuals. Only in-frame clones appear in the TCRdb table, and some are missing; sequencing was by immunoSEQ multiplex PCR. The sample holds 100,000 to 130,000 clones, roughly two thirds seen once. The material sequenced was memory CD8+ T cells sorted from blood. Described subset: CD45RO+ cells pooled with CCR7-negative TemRA cells. Receptors were obtained from a woman aged 25 to 39 in good health.

The chain is built from TRBV27 and TRBJ2-2, with 7 positions matching TRBD2. The V segment lost 4 bases and the J segment 3 bases; nucleotides outside the gene matches: 17. The germline V gene encodes CDR1 MNHEY and CDR2 SMNVEV (reference sequence). The CDR3 is 19 amino acids. CDR3 sequence: CASSYDWGGRAVDTGELFF. The DNA for the CDR3 is TGTGCCAGCAGTTATGACTGGGGGGGGAGGGCCGTTGACACCGGGGAGCTGTTTTTT.

CDR3 residues: CASRGQGGEQFF. CDR3 in DNA: TGTGCCAGCAGGGGACAGGGCGGTGAGCAGTTCTTC. The chain uses TRBV2 and TRBJ2-1, with 9 bases identical to TRBD1. With V trimmed by 6 bases and J by 9 bases, 3 bases remained unmatched. The CDR3 runs to 12 residues. CDR1 and CDR2 (germline): SNHLY, FYNNEI. The variable domain in full, with the rest retrieved from reference TRBV2 and TRBJ2-1, is EPEVTQTPSHQVTQMGQEVILRCVPISNHLYFYWYRQILGQKVEFLVSFYNNEISEKSEIFDDQFSVERPDGSNFTLKIRSTKLEDSAMYFCASRGQGGEQFFGPGTRLTVL.

The V call is TRBV7-6, the J call TRBJ1-1, with 7 positions matching TRBD1. The CDR3 sequence is 17 residues long. After removal of 6 bases from V and 2 bases from J, the junction contained 15 bases not matched to a gene. Germline V gene lookup returns CDR1 SGHVS and CDR2 FNYEAQ. CDR3 sequence: CASRPQAGTVFNTEAFF. CDR3 sequence (DNA): TGTGCCAGCAGACCACAAGCCGGGACAGTCTTTAACACTGAAGCTTTCTTT.

The chain links TRBV4-1 to TRBJ1-5; 7 nucleotides align to TRBD1. The V segment lost 3 bases and the J segment 1 base; nucleotides outside the gene matches: 3. Germline CDR1 MGHRA, CDR2 YSYEKL. The CDR3 is made up of 15 amino acids. The CDR3 DNA reads as TGCGCCAGCAGCCAGTTGGACAGGAGCAATCAGCCCCAGCATTTT. Translating it yields CASSQLDRSNQPQHF.

This clone has just one count. The CDR3 DNA reads TGTGCCAGTAGTATCGGGACTAGCGGCTACGAGCAGTACTTC. Translating gives CASSIGTSGYEQYF. The gene calls are TRBV19 and TRBJ2-5; 11 bases map to TRBD2. The J call is in doubt because the DNA end fits TRBJ2-7 better. This CDR3 spans 14 amino acids. Germline V lookup: CDR1 LNHDA, CDR2 SQIVND (reference sequence).

The chain recombines TRBV6-5 with TRBJ2-7; D gene unclear. CDR3 length: 13 amino acids. Germline loops: CDR1 MNHEY, CDR2 SVGAGI. Trimming took 6 bases from V and 6 from J, leaving 15 bases between them. CDR3 residues: CASSPVMPAEQYF. CDR3 DNA sequence: TGTGCCAGCAGCCCCGTAATGCCGGCCGAGCAGTACTTC.

This clone was counted between two and nine times. The rearrangement uses TRBV5-1 and TRBJ2-3, with D possibly matching TRBD2 (6 bases). Germline CDR1 reads SGHRS; CDR2 reads YFSETQ. V shed 0 bases and J shed 2 bases, with 10 bases lying between them. This CDR3 has 15 residues. CDR3 coding DNA: TGCGCCAGCAGCTTGGGGGGAGGCACCACAGATACGCAGTATTTT. It translates to CASSLGGGTTDTQYF.

This chain joins TRBV27 and TRBJ2-1; D might be TRBD2 (6 bases). The CDR3 totals 15 residues. V lost 1 base and J lost 2, with 9 bases in between. Germline V gene sequence: CDR1 MNHEY, CDR2 SMNVEV (reference sequence). CDR3 amino acids: CASSLLRDAYNEQFF. The CDR3 DNA reads as TGTGCCAGCAGTTTATTGCGGGACGCCTACAATGAGCAGTTCTTC.

This clone was observed once. J is TRBJ2-7 and V is TRBV6-4; TRBD2 matches 7 bases. Germline V gene sequence: CDR1 MRHNA, CDR2 SNTAGT. J was trimmed by 2 bases and V by 6 bases; bases with no gene match: 7. The CDR3 consists of 14 residues. CDR3: CASSATGGPYEQYF. The CDR3, as DNA: TGTGCCAGCAGCGCGACGGGGGGACCCTACGAGCAGTACTTC.

The chain uses TRBV7-4 and TRBJ1-6; no definite D call. Between the trimmed V and J ends, which lost 7 bases and 0 bases, there was a span of 22 bases. Germline V gene sequence: CDR1 SGHVT, CDR2 SQSDAQ. The CDR3 is made up of 19 amino acids. For the CDR3, the DNA is TGTGCCAGCAAGCCCGGCGAGTGGCGGCTTAGCTCCTATAATTCACCCCTCCACTTT. Its protein product is CASKPGEWRLSSYNSPLHF.

The chain combines TRBV27 with TRBJ1-2; the match to TRBD1 covers 10 bases. This CDR3 contains 16 residues. The J segment lost 3 bases and the V segment lost 2 bases, leaving 6 bases of the junction unmatched. CDR1 and CDR2 from the germline V gene are MNHEY and SMNVEV (reference sequence). The CDR3 sequence is CASSLTPDRGYYGYTF. CDR3 nucleotides: TGTGCCAGCAGTTTAACCCCGGACAGGGGGTACTATGGCTACACCTTC.

This rearrangement joins TRBV7-9 to TRBJ2-1; 7 bases are shared with TRBD1. The CDR3 is 16 amino acids. Germline CDR1 SEHNR, CDR2 FQNEAQ (reference sequence). The ends lost 5 bases at V and 8 bases at J; junction bases unmatched: 15. This chain's CDR3 is CASSPDVQGVSDEQFF. CDR3 in DNA: TGTGCCAGCAGCCCCGATGTTCAGGGGGTCAGCGATGAGCAGTTCTTC.

This chain links TRBV27 with TRBJ1-5, with D unclear. This CDR3 is built from 14 residues. The V gene's germline CDR1 is MNHEY and CDR2 SMNVEV (reference sequence). V lost 8 bases, J lost 4 bases, and 15 bases lay in between. CDR3 nucleotide sequence: TGTGCCAGCTCCCCCGGACGGCTTAATCAGCCCCAGCATTTT. Encoded protein: CASSPGRLNQPQHF.

The chain couples TRBV5-1 to TRBJ2-6, with D possibly being TRBD1 (6 bases). Germline loops: CDR1 SGHRS, CDR2 YFSETQ. The CDR3 is made up of 15 amino acids. The V end was cut by 4 bases, the J end by 1 base, with 9 bases between. The CDR3 sequence: CASSGQSSGANVLTF. The CDR3 DNA sequence: TGCGCCAGCAGCGGACAGTCATCTGGGGCCAACGTCCTGACTTTC.

V gene TRBV6-5 combines with J gene TRBJ2-7; D is perhaps TRBD1 (6 bases). Looked up from germline, CDR1 is MNHEY and CDR2 is SVGAGI. The CDR3 runs 15 residues. Deletions cut 5 bases from V and 1 base from J, with 15 bases between. CDR3 sequence reads: CASSPGQWQSYEQYF. The CDR3 nucleotides are TGTGCCAGCAGTCCCGGACAGTGGCAATCCTACGAGCAGTACTTC.

This clone was seen ten or more times. The CDR3 spells CASSHWSGSFYEQYF. The CDR3 nucleotides read TGTGCCAGCAGCCATTGGAGCGGGAGTTTCTACGAGCAGTACTTC. The rearrangement joins TRBV14 to TRBJ2-5; 8 bases match TRBD2. The DNA end lines up better with TRBJ2-7; the J call may be wrong. CDR1 and CDR2 (germline): SGHDN, FVKESK. This CDR3 spans 15 amino acids.

The chain is built from TRBV28 and TRBJ2-7, with 9 bases identical to TRBD2. Per the germline V gene, CDR1 is MDHEN and CDR2 is SYDVKM. The V and J ends lost 6 bases and 1 base, in that order; junction bases with no gene match: 19. CDR3 length: 19 residues. The DNA for the CDR3 is TGTGCCAGCAGAAGTTTCGGGGCCCCTCTGCGGGAGGGTTCCTACGAGCAGTACTTC. Protein: CASRSFGAPLREGSYEQYF.

The chain carries TRBV6-1 and TRBJ1-2, with 8 positions matching TRBD1. The CDR3 consists of 13 residues. With 10 bases clipped from V and 4 bases from J, the junction kept 8 bases outside the gene matches. Germline assignment: CDR1 MNHNS and CDR2 SASEGT. The CDR3 DNA follows: TGTGCCACCCGGACAGGGCGAATCTATGGCTACACCTTC. Translating it yields CATRTGRIYGYTF.

This clone was detected only once. Given a far larger clone just one base away, this is likely a sequencing read error. This rearrangement joins TRBV5-6 to TRBJ1-1; weak D call: TRBD1 (5 bases). The CDR3 spans 13 residues. CDR1 SGHDT and CDR2 YYEEEE come from the germline V gene. V shed 5 bases and J shed 0 bases, with 8 bases lying between them. CDR3 sequence: CASRRQLNTEAFF. In DNA form, the CDR3 reads TGTGCCAGCAGGCGACAGTTGAACACTGAAGCTTTCTTT.

The V gene is TRBV28, the J gene TRBJ1-2; a weak D match, TRBD1 (5 bases). V lost 6 bases to trimming and J lost 8 bases, with 25 bases between them. The CDR3 totals 16 residues. Germline CDR1 reads MDHEN; CDR2 reads SYDVKM. Here the CDR3 DNA reads TGTGCCAGCAGCCAAGACCTCGGGACGCCGGCTGGCGGCTACACCTTC. Translated, it gives CASSQDLGTPAGGYTF.

This rearrangement joins TRBV30 to TRBJ2-5; D might be TRBD1 (5 bases). CDR1 GTSNPN and CDR2 SVGIG come from the germline V gene (reference sequence). V was shortened by 1 base and J by 5 bases, with 14 bases between the two germline ends. CDR3 length: 14 amino acids. CDR3 region: CAWSDYTKGETQYF. The CDR3 DNA is TGTGCCTGGAGTGATTACACCAAGGGGGAGACCCAGTACTTC.

This clone was detected many times. The chain employs TRBV9 and TRBJ2-7; TRBD2 matches at 13 bases. CDR1 SGDLS and CDR2 YYNGEE come from the germline V gene. Trimming cost V 3 bases and J 3 bases; bases outside gene matches: 6. This CDR3 is 16 amino acids long. The CDR3 DNA follows: TGTGCCAGCAGCGCCGGACTAGCGGGAGTGGGCTACGAGCAGTACTTC. It encodes CASSAGLAGVGYEQYF.

V and J are TRBV5-4 and TRBJ2-1, with 12 positions matching TRBD2. CDR1 and CDR2 from the germline V gene are SGHNT and YYREEE (reference sequence). The ends lost 1 base at V and 2 bases at J; junction bases unmatched: 10. This CDR3 has 19 amino acids. The CDR3 reads CASSLQASSGRAPYNEQFF. CDR3 nucleotide sequence: TGTGCCAGCAGCTTGCAGGCCTCTAGCGGGAGGGCGCCCTACAATGAGCAGTTCTTC.

The chain has TRBV7-8 and TRBJ2-3; D unresolved. V was pared by 0 bases and J by 6 bases, with 13 bases between. In germline, CDR1 is SGHVS, CDR2 FQNEAQ. This CDR3 has 15 amino acids. The CDR3 region is CASSLAFSLGDTQYF. CDR3 nucleotides: TGTGCCAGCAGCTTAGCGTTCTCCTTGGGTGATACGCAGTATTTT.

This chain links TRBV7-8 with TRBJ2-3; TRBD2 aligns across 8 bases. Per the germline V gene, CDR1 is SGHVS and CDR2 is FQNEAQ. The CDR3 length is 16 residues. The ends lost 2 bases at V and 2 bases at J; junction bases unmatched: 6. CDR3 sequence (DNA): TGTGCCAGCAGCTTACTGCTAGCGGGCCTCACAGATACGCAGTATTTT. As protein: CASSLLLAGLTDTQYF.

The V gene is TRBV7-9, the J gene TRBJ2-1; D gene unclear. The CDR3 extends over 13 amino acids. The germline gives CDR1 SEHNR, CDR2 FQNEAQ (reference sequence). The V end lost 3 bases, the J end lost 0 bases, and 3 bases lay between the germline ends. CDR3 DNA: TGTGCCAGCAGCTTTCCCTCCTACAATGAGCAGTTCTTC. This sequence encodes CASSFPSYNEQFF.